These T cell receptor beta chains were read from a single sample in a study of cytomegalovirus exposure and HLA in healthy donors. Generated by immunoSEQ multiplex PCR, the TCRdb table keeps only in-frame clones and is missing some. The data show more than 90,000 clones, approximately 81% seen once. The sample taken for sequencing was PBMCs. Every receptor here comes from a woman aged 40 to 49 in good health and CMV-seropositive. Both conserved end residues are part of each CDR3. D genes are given only for firm matches. A row's size may be missing; if present it is once, few, many or a size class.

abundance	v_gene	j_gene	d_gene	CDR3aa	CDR3nt
.	TRBV19	TRBJ2-2	TRBD2	CASSLLAGGVGGELFF	TGTGCCAGTAGTCTACTAGCGGGGGGTGTTGGCGGGGAGCTGTTTTTT
few	TRBV14	TRBJ1-3	.	CASSNAALWNTIYF	TGTGCCAGCAGCAACGCCGCGTTATGGAACACCATATATTTT
.	TRBV11-2	TRBJ1-2	TRBD1	CASSPSGTVRYTF	TGTGCCAGCAGCCCTTCCGGGACAGTTCGCTACACCTTC
.	TRBV29-1	TRBJ1-1	.	CSVEYALNTEAFF	TGCAGCGTTGAATATGCGTTGAACACTGAAGCTTTCTTT
.	TRBV28	TRBJ2-1	TRBD2	CASSLLAGGNYNEQFF	TGTGCCAGCAGTTTACTAGCGGGAGGAAATTACAATGAGCAGTTCTTC
.	TRBV9	TRBJ2-5	TRBD2	CASSVVGSGSRETQYF	TGTGCCAGCAGCGTAGTGGGTAGCGGGAGCAGGGAGACCCAGTACTTC
.	TRBV6-1	TRBJ2-3	.	CASNPGFTDTQYF	TGTGCCAGCAATCCGGGATTCACAGATACGCAGTATTTT
few	TRBV4-1	TRBJ2-1	.	CASSQEGRYNEQFF	TGCGCCAGCAGCCAAGAAGGCAGGTACAATGAGCAGTTCTTC
few	TRBV6-5	TRBJ2-3	.	CASSYSQGTDTQYF	TGTGCCAGCAGTTACTCACAGGGAACAGATACGCAGTATTTT
few	TRBV5-8	TRBJ1-3	.	CASSPGHRLSGNTIYF	TGTGCCAGCAGCCCGGGACATCGACTTTCTGGAAACACCATATATTTT
.	TRBV6-1	TRBJ1-6	TRBD1	CASSVLGDSSNNSPLHF	TGTGCCAGCAGTGTCTTAGGGGACAGTTCGAATAATTCACCCCTCCACTTT
.	TRBV5-1	TRBJ1-3	.	CASSLGHSQGGNTIYF	TGCGCCAGCAGCCTCGGACACTCGCAGGGAGGAAACACCATATATTTT
few	TRBV2	TRBJ1-1	.	CASSRYPEAFF	TGTGCCAGCTCGAGGTACCCAGAAGCTTTCTTT
.	TRBV29-1	TRBJ2-7	.	CSARAGLSSYEQYF	TGCAGCGCTAGGGCGGGGCTCAGCTCCTACGAGCAGTACTTC
few	TRBV25-1	TRBJ2-1	.	CASNRDNEQFF	TGTGCCAGCAACAGGGACAATGAGCAGTTCTTC
.	TRBV6-5	TRBJ2-7	.	CASSSPGLGYEQYF	TGTGCCAGCAGTTCCCCCGGACTTGGATACGAGCAGTACTTC
.	TRBV10-2	TRBJ1-2	TRBD1	CASSEGQGYGYTF	TGCGCCAGCAGTGAGGGACAGGGCTATGGCTACACCTTC
.	TRBV5-1	TRBJ2-6	.	CASSPPSGANVLTF	TGCGCCAGCAGCCCTCCCTCTGGGGCCAACGTCCTGACTTTC
.	TRBV7-9	TRBJ2-2	TRBD2	CASSFSGTSAVGELFF	TGTGCCAGCAGCTTTTCCGGGACTAGCGCGGTCGGGGAGCTGTTTTTT
few	TRBV6-6	TRBJ2-7	.	CASRTENYEQYF	TGTGCCAGCAGGACAGAAAACTACGAGCAGTACTTC
.	TRBV18	TRBJ2-7	TRBD1	CASSQGQGSYEQYF	TGTGCCAGCTCACAGGGACAGGGGTCCTACGAGCAGTACTTC
.	TRBV7-9	TRBJ2-7	.	CASSLEEDSYEQYF	TGTGCCAGCAGCTTAGAGGAGGATTCCTACGAGCAGTACTTC
once	TRBV9	TRBJ2-5	.	CASSAWGGSETQYF	TGTGCCAGCAGCGCCTGGGGGGGCAGCGAGACCCAGTACTTC
.	TRBV2	TRBJ2-2	.	CASSGISHDTGELFF	TGTGCCAGCAGTGGTATTAGTCATGACACCGGGGAGCTGTTTTTT
.	TRBV19	TRBJ2-5	TRBD1	CASTDRGRGETQYF	TGTGCCAGTACCGACAGGGGGCGCGGTGAGACCCAGTACTTC
.	TRBV6-9	TRBJ2-3	.	CASSYGGCLGAGGFTGTTDTQYF	TGTGCCAGCAGTTATGGGGGCTGCCTGGGTGCCGGGGGGTTTACGGGGACCACAGATACGCAGTATTTT
.	TRBV19	TRBJ2-1	TRBD2	CASTHSSSGRDEQFF	TGTGCCAGTACACATTCTTCGTCAGGGAGGGATGAGCAGTTCTTC
.	TRBV2	TRBJ2-5	.	CASSDYQATGETQYF	TGTGCCAGCAGTGATTACCAGGCCACGGGGGAGACCCAGTACTTC
.	TRBV29-1	TRBJ2-4	.	CSVEVGRGYIQYF	TGCAGCGTTGAAGTAGGCAGGGGATACATTCAGTACTTC
.	TRBV30	TRBJ1-1	TRBD1	CAWERQGANTEAFF	TGTGCCTGGGAGAGACAGGGAGCCAACACTGAAGCTTTCTTT
few	TRBV2	TRBJ2-3	.	CASQGGRDTDTQYF	TGTGCCAGCCAAGGGGGAAGGGACACAGATACGCAGTATTTT
.	TRBV7-3	TRBJ2-5	TRBD2	CASSLNSGSETQYF	TGTGCCAGCAGCTTAAATAGCGGGAGTGAGACCCAGTACTTC
.	TRBV7-9	TRBJ2-5	.	CASSLAVDSGAQETQYF	TGTGCCAGCAGCTTAGCGGTTGATAGCGGAGCTCAAGAGACCCAGTACTTC
.	TRBV11-2	TRBJ1-1	TRBD1	CASSRRQGNTEAFF	TGTGCCAGCAGCCGCCGACAGGGGAACACTGAAGCTTTCTTT
.	TRBV7-2	TRBJ2-3	TRBD2	CASSLGLAGSSTDTQYF	TGTGCCAGCAGCCTGGGACTAGCGGGATCTAGCACAGATACGCAGTATTTT
few	TRBV6-1	TRBJ2-6	.	CASSVEDSGANVLTF	TGTGCCAGCAGTGTGGAGGACTCTGGGGCCAACGTCCTGACTTTC
.	TRBV19	TRBJ1-2	.	CASSLDRANYGYTF	TGTGCCAGTAGCCTGGACAGAGCTAACTATGGCTACACCTTC
.	TRBV27	TRBJ2-5	TRBD2	CASSLFGLGPWQETQYF	TGTGCCAGCAGTTTATTTGGACTAGGACCCTGGCAAGAGACCCAGTACTTC
.	TRBV4-1	TRBJ1-1	.	CASSQEWVGGVGTEAFF	TGCGCCAGCAGCCAAGAGTGGGTGGGGGGGGTTGGCACTGAAGCTTTCTTT
.	TRBV4-2	TRBJ2-7	TRBD2	CASSQESGGGYEQYF	TGTGCCAGCAGCCAAGAGAGCGGGGGGGGCTACGAGCAGTACTTC
once	TRBV7-3	TRBJ2-2	TRBD1	CASSLKAGGPLSTGELFF	TGTGCCAGCAGCTTAAAGGCAGGGGGCCCCCTCAGTACCGGGGAGCTGTTTTTT
once	TRBV7-9	TRBJ1-3	TRBD1	CASSPRTGIANTIYF	TGTGCCAGCAGCCCTCGGACAGGGATAGCGAACACCATATATTTT
.	TRBV19	TRBJ2-7	.	CASSIKGDYEQYF	TGTGCCAGTAGTATCAAGGGGGACTACGAGCAGTACTTC
.	TRBV7-2	TRBJ2-1	.	CASSLVGLAAYNEQFF	TGTGCCAGCAGCTTAGTAGGTCTAGCAGCTTACAATGAGCAGTTCTTC
.	TRBV19	TRBJ2-5	TRBD2	CASSQAQGGGAQYF	TGTGCCAGTAGCCAAGCGCAGGGTGGGGGGGCCCAGTACTTC
few	TRBV29-1	TRBJ2-2	.	CSVDRGNTGELFF	TGCAGCGTTGATCGGGGGAACACCGGGGAGCTGTTTTTT
.	TRBV18	TRBJ1-4	.	CASSPIGAEEKLFF	TGTGCCAGCTCACCAATAGGAGCGGAAGAAAAACTGTTTTTT
.	TRBV10-2	TRBJ1-3	.	CASSPGSGNTIYF	TGCGCCAGCTCTCCAGGATCTGGAAACACCATATATTTT
.	TRBV27	TRBJ1-1	TRBD1	CASSKSWTGSLMNTEAFF	TGTGCCAGCAGTAAAAGCTGGACAGGGAGCCTCATGAACACTGAAGCTTTCTTT
.	TRBV7-9	TRBJ2-3	TRBD1	CASSLEMGPGQSTDTQYF	TGTGCCAGCAGCTTAGAAATGGGTCCGGGACAGAGCACAGATACGCAGTATTTT
.	TRBV10-1	TRBJ2-5	TRBD1	CASSDQGVGQETQYF	TGCGCCAGCAGTGACCAGGGGGTCGGCCAAGAGACCCAGTACTTC
once	TRBV5-1	TRBJ2-7	.	CASAFSGTSYEQYF	TGCGCCAGCGCGTTCAGCGGGACATCCTACGAGCAGTACTTC
.	TRBV28	TRBJ1-5	.	CASSPGLYSNQPQHF	TGTGCCAGCAGTCCAGGACTGTATAGCAATCAGCCCCAGCATTTT
.	TRBV29-1	TRBJ2-5	.	CSQLGDRQETQYF	TGCAGCCAATTGGGAGACAGGCAAGAGACCCAGTACTTC
.	TRBV2	TRBJ1-1	.	CASSRQNTEAFF	TGTGCCAGCAGCAGGCAGAACACTGAAGCTTTCTTT
.	TRBV5-1	TRBJ1-2	TRBD1	CASSWGQGSVYGYTF	TGCGCCAGCAGCTGGGGACAGGGGAGTGTCTATGGCTACACCTTC
.	TRBV5-1	TRBJ1-1	TRBD1	CASSADRVLVENTEAFF	TGCGCCAGCAGCGCGGACAGGGTTTTGGTTGAGAACACTGAAGCTTTCTTT